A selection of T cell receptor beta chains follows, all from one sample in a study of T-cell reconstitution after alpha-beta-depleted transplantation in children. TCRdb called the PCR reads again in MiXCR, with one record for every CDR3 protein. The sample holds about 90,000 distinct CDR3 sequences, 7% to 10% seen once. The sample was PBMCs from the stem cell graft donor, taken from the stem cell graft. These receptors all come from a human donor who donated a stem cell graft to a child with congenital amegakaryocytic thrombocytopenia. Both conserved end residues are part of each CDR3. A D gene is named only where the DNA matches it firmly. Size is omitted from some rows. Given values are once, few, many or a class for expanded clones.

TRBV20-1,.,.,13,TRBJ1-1,CSASGQGGTEAFF,TGCAGTGCTAGTGGGCAGGGAGGCACTGAAGCTTTCTTT
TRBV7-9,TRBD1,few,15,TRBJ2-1,CASSLVQGVQAEQFF,TGTGCCAGCAGCTTAGTTCAGGGGGTTCAGGCCGAGCAGTTCTTC
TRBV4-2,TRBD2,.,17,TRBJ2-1,CASSTGLAGDSLNEQFF,TGTGCCAGCAGCACGGGACTAGCGGGAGATTCCCTAAATGAGCAGTTCTTC
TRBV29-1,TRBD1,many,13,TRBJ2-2,CSVNRGGTGELFF,TGCAGCGTCAACAGGGGTGGCACCGGGGAGCTGTTTTTT
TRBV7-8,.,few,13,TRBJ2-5,CASSTTLQETQYF,TGTGCCAGCAGCACCACCCTCCAAGAGACCCAGTACTTC
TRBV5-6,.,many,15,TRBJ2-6,CASRTHVSGANVLTF,TGTGCCAGCAGGACACATGTCTCTGGGGCCAACGTCCTGACTTTC
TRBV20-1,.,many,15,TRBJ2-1,CSAHPLAPAYNEQFF,TGCAGTGCTCACCCCCTAGCGCCAGCGTACAATGAGCAGTTCTTC
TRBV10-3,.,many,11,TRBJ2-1,CAISDYNEQFF,TGTGCCATCAGTGACTACAATGAGCAGTTCTTC
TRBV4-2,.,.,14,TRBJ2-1,CASSPGVSYNEQFF,TGTGCCAGCAGCCCCGGAGTCTCCTACAATGAGCAGTTCTTC
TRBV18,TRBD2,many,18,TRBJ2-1,CASSRTSGTSSSYNEQFF,TGTGCCAGCTCCCGGACTAGCGGAACCTCCTCCTCCTACAATGAGCAGTTCTTC
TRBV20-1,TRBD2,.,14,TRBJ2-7,CSAEGTSGRYEQYF,TGCAGTGCCGAGGGGACTAGCGGGAGATACGAGCAGTACTTC
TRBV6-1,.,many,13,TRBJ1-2,CASSEAPVGGYTF,TGTGCCAGCAGTGAAGCTCCGGTGGGTGGCTACACCTTC
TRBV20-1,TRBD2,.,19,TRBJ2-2,CSAMVPGLAGPTNTGELFF,TGCAGTGCTATGGTTCCGGGCCTAGCGGGACCAACGAACACCGGGGAGCTGTTTTTT
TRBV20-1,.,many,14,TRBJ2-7,CSASPRRGAYEQYF,TGCAGTGCTAGCCCGCGGAGGGGGGCCTACGAGCAGTACTTC
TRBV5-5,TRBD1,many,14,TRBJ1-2,CASSLEGQGPHYTF,TGTGCCAGCAGCTTGGAGGGACAGGGCCCGCACTACACCTTC